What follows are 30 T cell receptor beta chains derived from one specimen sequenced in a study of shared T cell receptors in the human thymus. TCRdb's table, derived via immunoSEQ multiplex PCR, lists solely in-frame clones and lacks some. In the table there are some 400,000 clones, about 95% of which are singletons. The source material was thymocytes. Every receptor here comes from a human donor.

CDR3 residues: CASSRLFPGQGEDGYTF. CDR3 bases: TGTGCCAGCAGCCGGCTTTTCCCGGGACAGGGGGAGGATGGCTACACCTTC. The chain links TRBV9 to TRBJ1-2, with 11 bases aligning to TRBD1. The germline V gene has CDR1 SGDLS and CDR2 YYNGEE. The CDR3 extends over 17 amino acids. The ends lost 4 bases at V and 6 bases at J; junction bases unmatched: 14.

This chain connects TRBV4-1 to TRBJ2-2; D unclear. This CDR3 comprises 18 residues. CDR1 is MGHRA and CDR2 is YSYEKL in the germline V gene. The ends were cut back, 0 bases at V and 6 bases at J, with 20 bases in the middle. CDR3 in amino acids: CASSQEIPIRPIAGELFF. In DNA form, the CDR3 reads TGCGCCAGCAGCCAAGAGATTCCAATTCGGCCAATCGCCGGGGAGCTGTTTTTT.

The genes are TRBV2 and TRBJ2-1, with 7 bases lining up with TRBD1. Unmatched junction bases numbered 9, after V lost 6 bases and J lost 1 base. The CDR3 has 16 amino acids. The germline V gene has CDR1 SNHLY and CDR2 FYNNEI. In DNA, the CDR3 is TGTGCCAGCAGCCCCCCGACAGGGAAATCCTACAATGAGCAGTTCTTC. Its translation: CASSPPTGKSYNEQFF.

In DNA form, the CDR3 reads TGTGCCAGCAGCCAAAGGAGCGCGGACTCCTACAATGAGCAGTTCTTC. It specifies CASSQRSADSYNEQFF. V usage is TRBV14 and J usage is TRBJ2-1, with D uncertain. The CDR3 runs to 16 residues. V was pared by 2 bases and J by 0 bases, with 11 bases between. Germline V lookup: CDR1 SGHDN, CDR2 FVKESK. Filled out from reference TRBV14 and TRBJ2-1, the complete variable domain reads EAGVTQFPSHSVIEKGQTVTLRCDPISGHDNLYWYRRVMGKEIKFLLHFVKESKQDESGMPNNRFLAERTGGTYSTLKVQPAELEDSGVYFCASSQRSADSYNEQFFGPGTRLTVL.

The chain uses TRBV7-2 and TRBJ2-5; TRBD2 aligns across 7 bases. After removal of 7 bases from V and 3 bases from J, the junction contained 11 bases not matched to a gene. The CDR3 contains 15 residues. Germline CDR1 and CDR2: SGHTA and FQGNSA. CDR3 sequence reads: CASTGGVFSEETQYF. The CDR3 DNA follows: TGTGCCAGCACTGGGGGGGTCTTTTCCGAAGAGACCCAGTACTTC. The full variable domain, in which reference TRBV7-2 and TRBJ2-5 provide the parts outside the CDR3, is GAGVSQSPSNKVTEKGKDVELRCDPISGHTALYWYRQSLGQGLEFLIYFQGNSAPDKSGLPSDRFSAERTGGSVSTLTIQRTQQEDSAVYLCASTGGVFSEETQYFGPGTRLLVL.

In DNA, the CDR3 is TGCGCCAGCAGCCAAGAGTTTCGGGGGTTCAGCAATCAGCCCCAGCATTTT. Protein sequence: CASSQEFRGFSNQPQHF. The rearrangement links TRBV4-1 to TRBJ1-5, with D maybe TRBD1 (5 bases). The germline V and J ends were trimmed by 0 bases and 1 base, with 13 bases remaining between them. The germline CDR1 and CDR2 sequences are MGHRA and YSYEKL. The CDR3 runs to 17 residues.

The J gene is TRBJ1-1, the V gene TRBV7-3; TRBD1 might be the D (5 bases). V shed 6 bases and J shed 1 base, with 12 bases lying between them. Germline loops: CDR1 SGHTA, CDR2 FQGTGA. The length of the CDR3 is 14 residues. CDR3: CASSPSGGNTEAFF. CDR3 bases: TGTGCCAGCAGTCCCTCGGGGGGGAACACTGAAGCTTTCTTT.

The CDR3 DNA reads as TGTGCCAGCAGCCCGGGGGGACAGGGGGTCGCGCAGTACTTC. The encoded protein is CASSPGGQGVAQYF. The chain combines TRBV5-4 with TRBJ2-7, with TRBD1 matching 11 bases. Per the germline V gene, CDR1 is SGHNT and CDR2 is YYREEE (reference sequence). This CDR3 comprises 14 residues. The J segment lost 9 bases and the V segment lost 4 bases, leaving 9 bases of the junction unmatched.

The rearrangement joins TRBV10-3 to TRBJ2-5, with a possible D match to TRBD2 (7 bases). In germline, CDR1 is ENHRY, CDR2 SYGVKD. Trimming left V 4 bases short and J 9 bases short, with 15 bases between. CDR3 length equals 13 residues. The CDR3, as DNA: TGTGCCATCAGTGGGGAGGGGGGGGATCCCCAGTACTTC. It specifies CAISGEGGDPQYF.

Here the CDR3 DNA reads TGTGCCAGCTCACCACCAGGGGGTCGAGAGACCCAGTACTTC. Amino acid sequence: CASSPPGGRETQYF. The chain joins TRBV18 to TRBJ2-5; TRBD1 might be the D (6 bases). The CDR3 runs to 14 residues. V dropped 0 bases and J dropped 4 bases, with 9 bases sitting between them. Germline V lookup: CDR1 KGHSH, CDR2 LQKENI. Based on the CDR3 plus reference TRBV18 and TRBJ2-5, the full variable domain is NAGVMQNPRHLVRRRGQEARLRCSPMKGHSHVYWYRQLPEEGLKFMVYLQKENIIDESGMPKERFSAEFPKEGPSILRIQQVVRGDSAAYFCASSPPGGRETQYFGPGTRLLVL.

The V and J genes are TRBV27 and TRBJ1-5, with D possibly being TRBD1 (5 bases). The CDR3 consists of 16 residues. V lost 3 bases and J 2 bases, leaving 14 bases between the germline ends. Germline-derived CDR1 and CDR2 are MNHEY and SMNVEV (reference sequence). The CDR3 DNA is TGTGCCAGCAGTTTGTTCCGGGACGGCCGCAATCAGCCCCAGCATTTT. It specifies CASSLFRDGRNQPQHF.

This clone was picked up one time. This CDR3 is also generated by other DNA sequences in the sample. This chain's CDR3 is CASRKQESNEKLFF. The CDR3 DNA is TGTGCCAGTAGAAAACAGGAGTCGAACGAAAAACTGTTTTTT. This chain links TRBV2 with TRBJ1-4, with a possible D match to TRBD1 (5 bases). CDR1 and CDR2 (germline): SNHLY, FYNNEI. The CDR3 consists of 14 residues. Trimming removed 9 bases at V and 8 bases at J, with 19 bases between.

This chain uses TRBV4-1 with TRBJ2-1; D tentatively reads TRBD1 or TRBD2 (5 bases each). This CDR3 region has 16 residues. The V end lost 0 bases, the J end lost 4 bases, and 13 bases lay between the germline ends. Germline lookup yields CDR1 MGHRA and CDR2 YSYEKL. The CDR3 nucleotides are TGCGCCAGCAGCCAAGAGCACAGGAGGCTTTACAATGAGCAGTTCTTC. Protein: CASSQEHRRLYNEQFF.

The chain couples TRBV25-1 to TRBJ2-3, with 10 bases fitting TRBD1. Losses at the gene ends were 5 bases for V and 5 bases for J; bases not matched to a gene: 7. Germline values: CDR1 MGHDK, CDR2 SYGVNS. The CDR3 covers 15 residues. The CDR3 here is CASSHGGQGKDTQYF. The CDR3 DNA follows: TGTGCCAGCAGTCATGGGGGACAGGGGAAAGATACGCAGTATTTT.

The CDR3 bases are TGTGCCAGAAGCTTGTTCGGTATCCCCTCCTACGAGCAGTACTTC. Translation gives CARSLFGIPSYEQYF. The rearrangement links TRBV5-3 to TRBJ2-7; D is undetermined. TRBV5-3 is an ORF, and what it does is uncertain. V lost 1 base and J lost 0, with 11 bases in between. This CDR3 is 15 amino acids long.

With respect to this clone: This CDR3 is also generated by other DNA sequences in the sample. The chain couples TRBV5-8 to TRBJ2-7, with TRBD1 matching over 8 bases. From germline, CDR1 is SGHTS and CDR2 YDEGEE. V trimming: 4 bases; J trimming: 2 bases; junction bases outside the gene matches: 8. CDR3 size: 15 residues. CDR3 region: CASSVFLGQAYEQYF. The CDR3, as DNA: TGTGCCAGCAGCGTATTCCTGGGACAGGCCTACGAGCAGTACTTC.

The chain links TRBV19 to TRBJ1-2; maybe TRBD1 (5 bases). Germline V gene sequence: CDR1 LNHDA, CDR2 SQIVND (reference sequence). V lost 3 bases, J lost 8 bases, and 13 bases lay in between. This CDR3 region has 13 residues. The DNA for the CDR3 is TGTGCCAGTAGTATTAGGGGAGGGAGCGGCTACACCTTC. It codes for CASSIRGGSGYTF.

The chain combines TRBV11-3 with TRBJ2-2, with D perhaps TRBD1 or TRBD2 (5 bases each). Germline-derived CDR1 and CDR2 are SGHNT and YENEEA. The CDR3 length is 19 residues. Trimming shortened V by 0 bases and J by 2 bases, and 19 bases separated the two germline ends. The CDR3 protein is CASSLESGDPKTNTGELFF. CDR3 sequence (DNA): TGTGCCAGCAGCTTAGAATCCGGGGACCCCAAGACAAACACCGGGGAGCTGTTTTTT. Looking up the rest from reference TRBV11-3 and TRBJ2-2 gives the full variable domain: EAGVVQSPRYKIIEKKQPVAFWCNPISGHNTLYWYLQNLGQGPELLIRYENEEAVDDSQLPKDRFSAERLKGVDSTLKIQPAELGDSAVYLCASSLESGDPKTNTGELFFGEGSRLTVL.

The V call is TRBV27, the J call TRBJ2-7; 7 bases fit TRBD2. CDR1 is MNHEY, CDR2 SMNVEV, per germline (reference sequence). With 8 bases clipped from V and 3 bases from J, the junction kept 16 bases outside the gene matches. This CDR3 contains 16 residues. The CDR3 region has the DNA TGTGCCAGCGGTGTGAATTCCGGGACTAAATTCTACGAGCAGTACTTC. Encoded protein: CASGVNSGTKFYEQYF.

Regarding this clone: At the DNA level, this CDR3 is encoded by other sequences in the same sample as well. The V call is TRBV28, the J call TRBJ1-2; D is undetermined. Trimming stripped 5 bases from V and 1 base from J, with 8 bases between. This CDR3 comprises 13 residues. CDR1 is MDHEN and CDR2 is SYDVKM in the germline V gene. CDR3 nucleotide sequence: TGTGCCAGCAGTGAGATCCATAACTATGGCTACACCTTC. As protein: CASSEIHNYGYTF.

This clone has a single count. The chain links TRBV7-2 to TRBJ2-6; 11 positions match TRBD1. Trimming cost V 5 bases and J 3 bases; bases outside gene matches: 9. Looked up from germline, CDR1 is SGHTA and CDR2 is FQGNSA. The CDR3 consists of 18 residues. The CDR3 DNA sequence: TGTGCCAGCAGCCTCGAAGGACAGGGGGCTCGTGGGGCCAACGTCCTGACTTTC. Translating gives CASSLEGQGARGANVLTF.

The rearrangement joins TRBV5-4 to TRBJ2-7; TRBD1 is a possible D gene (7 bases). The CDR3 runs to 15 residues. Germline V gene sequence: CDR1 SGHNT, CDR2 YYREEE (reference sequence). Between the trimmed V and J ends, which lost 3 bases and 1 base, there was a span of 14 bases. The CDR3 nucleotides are TGTGCCAGCAGCTGCCAGGGGGGAGTATCCTACGAGCAGTACTTC. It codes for CASSCQGGVSYEQYF.

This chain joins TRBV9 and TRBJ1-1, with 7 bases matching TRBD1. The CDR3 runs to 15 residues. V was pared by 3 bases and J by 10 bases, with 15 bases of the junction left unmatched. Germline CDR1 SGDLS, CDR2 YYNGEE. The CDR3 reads CASSEGATRHGRAFF. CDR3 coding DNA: TGTGCCAGCAGCGAGGGGGCTACACGGCACGGGAGAGCTTTCTTT.

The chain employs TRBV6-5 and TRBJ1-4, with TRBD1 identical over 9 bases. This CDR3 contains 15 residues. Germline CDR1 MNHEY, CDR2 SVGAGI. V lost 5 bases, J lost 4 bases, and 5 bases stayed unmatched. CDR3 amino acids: CASSRRQGVNEKLFF. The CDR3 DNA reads TGTGCCAGCAGTCGTCGACAGGGGGTTAATGAAAAACTGTTTTTT.

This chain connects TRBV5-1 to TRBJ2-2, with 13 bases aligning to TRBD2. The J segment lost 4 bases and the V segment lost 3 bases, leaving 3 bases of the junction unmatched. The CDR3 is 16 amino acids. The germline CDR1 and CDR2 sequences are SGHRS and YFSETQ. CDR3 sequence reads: CASSWTSGRGTGELFF. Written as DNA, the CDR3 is TGCGCCAGCAGCTGGACTAGCGGGAGAGGCACCGGGGAGCTGTTTTTT. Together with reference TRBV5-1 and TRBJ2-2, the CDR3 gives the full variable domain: KAGVTQTPRYLIKTRGQQVTLSCSPISGHRSVSWYQQTPGQGLQFLFEYFSETQRNKGNFPGRFSGRQFSNSRSEMNVSTLELGDSALYLCASSWTSGRGTGELFFGEGSRLTVL.

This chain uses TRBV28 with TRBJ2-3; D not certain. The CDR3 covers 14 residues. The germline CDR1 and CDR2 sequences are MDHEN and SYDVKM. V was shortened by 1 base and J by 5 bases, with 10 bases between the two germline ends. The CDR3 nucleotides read TGTGCCAGCAGTTTATTGGCGCGAGAAGATACGCAGTATTTT. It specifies CASSLLAREDTQYF.

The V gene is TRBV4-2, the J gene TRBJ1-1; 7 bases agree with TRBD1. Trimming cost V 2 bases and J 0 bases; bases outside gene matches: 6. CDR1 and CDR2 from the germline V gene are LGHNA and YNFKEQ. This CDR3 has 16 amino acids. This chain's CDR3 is CASSQSVGQVNTEAFF. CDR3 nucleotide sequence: TGTGCCAGCAGCCAATCGGTCGGACAGGTGAACACTGAAGCTTTCTTT.

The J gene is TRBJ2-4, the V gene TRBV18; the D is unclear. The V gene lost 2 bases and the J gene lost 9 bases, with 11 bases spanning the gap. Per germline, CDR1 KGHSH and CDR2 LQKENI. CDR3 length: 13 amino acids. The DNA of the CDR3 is TGTGCCAGCTCACCAGGGCTAGATTTCATTCAGTACTTC. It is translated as CASSPGLDFIQYF.

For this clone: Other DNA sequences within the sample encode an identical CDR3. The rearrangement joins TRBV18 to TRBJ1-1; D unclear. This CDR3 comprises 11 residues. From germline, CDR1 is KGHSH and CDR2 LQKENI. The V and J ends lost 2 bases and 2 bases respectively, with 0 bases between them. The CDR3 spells CASSPNTEAFF. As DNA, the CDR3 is TGTGCCAGCTCACCAAACACTGAAGCTTTCTTT.

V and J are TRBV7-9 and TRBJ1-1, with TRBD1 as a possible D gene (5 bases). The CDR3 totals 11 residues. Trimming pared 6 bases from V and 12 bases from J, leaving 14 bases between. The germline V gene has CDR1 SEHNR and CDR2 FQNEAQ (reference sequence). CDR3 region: CASSREGLSFF. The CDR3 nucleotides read TGTGCCAGCAGTCGGGAGGGGCTGTCTTTCTTT.